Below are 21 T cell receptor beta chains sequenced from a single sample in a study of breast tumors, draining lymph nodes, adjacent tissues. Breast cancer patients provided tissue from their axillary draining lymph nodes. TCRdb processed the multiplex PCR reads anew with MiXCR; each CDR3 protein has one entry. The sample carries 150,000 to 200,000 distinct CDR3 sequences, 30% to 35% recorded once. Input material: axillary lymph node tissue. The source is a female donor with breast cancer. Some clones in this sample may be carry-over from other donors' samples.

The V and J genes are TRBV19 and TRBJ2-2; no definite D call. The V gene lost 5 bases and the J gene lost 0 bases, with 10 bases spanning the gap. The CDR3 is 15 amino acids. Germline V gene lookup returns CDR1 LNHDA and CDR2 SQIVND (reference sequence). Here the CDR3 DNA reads TGTGCCAGTAGTTCCCCTGGACCGAACACCGGGGAGCTGTTTTTT. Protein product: CASSSPGPNTGELFF.

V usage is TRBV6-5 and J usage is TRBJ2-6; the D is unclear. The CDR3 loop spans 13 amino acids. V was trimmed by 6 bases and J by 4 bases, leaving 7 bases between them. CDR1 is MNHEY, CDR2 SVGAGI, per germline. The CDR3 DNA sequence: TGTGCCAGCAGCGCTCCGGGGGCCAACGTCCTGACTTTC. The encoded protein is CASSAPGANVLTF.

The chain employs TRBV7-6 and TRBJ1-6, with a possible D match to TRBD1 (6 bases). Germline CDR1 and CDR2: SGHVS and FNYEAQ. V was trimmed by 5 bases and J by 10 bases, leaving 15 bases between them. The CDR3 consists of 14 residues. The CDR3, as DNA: TGTGCCAGCAGCCCCGGGGGGCGAGACTCACCCCTCCACTTT. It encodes CASSPGGRDSPLHF. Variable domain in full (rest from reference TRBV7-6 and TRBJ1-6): GAGVSQSPRYKVTKRGQDVALRCDPISGHVSLYWYRQALGQGPEFLTYFNYEAQQDKSGLPNDRFSAERPEGSISTLTIQRTEQRDSAMYRCASSPGGRDSPLHFGNGTRLTVT.

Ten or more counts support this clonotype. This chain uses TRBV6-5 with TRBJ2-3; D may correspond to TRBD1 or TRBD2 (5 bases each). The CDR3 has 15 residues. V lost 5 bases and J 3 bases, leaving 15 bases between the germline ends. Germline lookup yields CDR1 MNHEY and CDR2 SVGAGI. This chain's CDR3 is CASSPGTLGTDTQYF. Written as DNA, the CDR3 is TGTGCCAGCAGTCCCGGGACGTTGGGGACAGATACGCAGTATTTT.

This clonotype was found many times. The CDR3 DNA reads as TGTGCCAGCACCCCAGCGGGGAGGACCTCGAGCTACGAGCAGTACTTC. Translation gives CASTPAGRTSSYEQYF. The gene calls are TRBV6-5 and TRBJ2-7; 7 nucleotides agree with TRBD2. This CDR3 is built from 16 residues. V trimming: 7 bases; J trimming: 3 bases; junction bases outside the gene matches: 15. In germline, CDR1 is MNHEY, CDR2 SVGAGI.

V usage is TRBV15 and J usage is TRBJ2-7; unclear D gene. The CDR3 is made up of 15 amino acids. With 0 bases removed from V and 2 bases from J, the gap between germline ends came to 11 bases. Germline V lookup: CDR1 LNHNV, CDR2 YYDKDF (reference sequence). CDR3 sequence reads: CATSREGYTAYEQYF. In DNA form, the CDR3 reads TGTGCCACCAGCAGAGAAGGGTACACAGCCTACGAGCAGTACTTC.

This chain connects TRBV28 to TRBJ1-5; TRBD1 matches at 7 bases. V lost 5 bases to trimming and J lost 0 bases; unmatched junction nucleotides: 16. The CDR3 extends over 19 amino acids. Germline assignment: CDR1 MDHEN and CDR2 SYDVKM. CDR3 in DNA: TGTGCCAGCAGTGCTCCCGGACAGGACTCCTACTATAGCAATCAGCCCCAGCATTTT. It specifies CASSAPGQDSYYSNQPQHF.

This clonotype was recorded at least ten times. DNA of the CDR3: TGCGCCAGCATGAGACCCGATAGCTATGGCTACACCTTC. As protein: CASMRPDSYGYTF. The chain uses TRBV10-2 and TRBJ1-2; D ambiguous. Trimming took 7 bases from V and 4 from J, leaving 13 bases between them. The length of the CDR3 is 13 residues. CDR1 and CDR2 from the germline V gene are WSHSY and SAAADI.

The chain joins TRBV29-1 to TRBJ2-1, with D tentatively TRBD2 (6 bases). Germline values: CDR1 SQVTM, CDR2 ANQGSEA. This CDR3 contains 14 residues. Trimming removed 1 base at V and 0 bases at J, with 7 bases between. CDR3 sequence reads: CSVEVAVSYNEQFF. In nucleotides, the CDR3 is TGCAGCGTTGAAGTAGCGGTCTCCTACAATGAGCAGTTCTTC.

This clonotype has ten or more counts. CDR3 DNA sequence: TGCAGTGCCGGTGGAACAGGCGGGTCCTACGAGCAGTACTTC. This translates into CSAGGTGGSYEQYF. The genes are TRBV20-1 and TRBJ2-7; D is possibly TRBD1 or TRBD2 (5 bases each). The CDR3 runs to 14 residues. CDR1 DFQATT and CDR2 SNEGSKA come from the germline V gene (reference sequence). Trimming cost V 6 bases and J 1 base, with 16 bases left between them.

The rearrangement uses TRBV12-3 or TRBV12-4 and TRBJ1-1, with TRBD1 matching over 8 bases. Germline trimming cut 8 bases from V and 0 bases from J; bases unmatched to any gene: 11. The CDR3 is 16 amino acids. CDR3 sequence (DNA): TGTGCCAGCGGTTCTTCGACAGGGGCCGTGAACACTGAAGCTTTCTTT. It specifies CASGSSTGAVNTEAFF.

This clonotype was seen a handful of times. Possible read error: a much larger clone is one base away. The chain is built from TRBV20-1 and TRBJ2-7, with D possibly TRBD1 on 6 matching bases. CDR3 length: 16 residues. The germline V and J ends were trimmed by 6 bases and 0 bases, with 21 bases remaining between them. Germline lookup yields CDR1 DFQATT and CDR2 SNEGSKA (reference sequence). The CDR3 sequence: CSAKNPGQITSYEQYF. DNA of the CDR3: TGCAGTGCCAAAAATCCCGGACAGATAACCTCCTACGAGCAGTACTTC.

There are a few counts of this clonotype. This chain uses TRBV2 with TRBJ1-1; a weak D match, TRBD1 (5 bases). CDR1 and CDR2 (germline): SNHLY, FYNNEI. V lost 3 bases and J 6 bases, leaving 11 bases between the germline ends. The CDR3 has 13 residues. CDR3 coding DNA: TGTGCCAGCAGTGATTTCAGGGCGGCTGAAGCTTTCTTT. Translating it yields CASSDFRAAEAFF.

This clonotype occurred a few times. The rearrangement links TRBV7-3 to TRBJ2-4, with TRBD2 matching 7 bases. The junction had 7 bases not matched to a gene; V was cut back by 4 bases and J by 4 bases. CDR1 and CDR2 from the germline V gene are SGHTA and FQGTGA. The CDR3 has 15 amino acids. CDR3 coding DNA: TGTGCCAGCAGCTCATACCCTAGCGGAAAAAACATTCAGTACTTC. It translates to CASSSYPSGKNIQYF. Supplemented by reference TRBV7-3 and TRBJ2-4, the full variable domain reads GAGVSQTPSNKVTEKGKYVELRCDPISGHTALYWYRQSLGQGPEFLIYFQGTGAADDSGLPNDRFFAVRPEGSVSTLKIQRTERGDSAVYLCASSSYPSGKNIQYFGAGTRLSVL.

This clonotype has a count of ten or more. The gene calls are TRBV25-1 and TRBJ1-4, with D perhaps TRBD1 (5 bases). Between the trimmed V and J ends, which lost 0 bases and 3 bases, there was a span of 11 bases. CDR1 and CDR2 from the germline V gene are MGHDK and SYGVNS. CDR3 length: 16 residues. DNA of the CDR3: TGTGCCAGCAGTGAATATACAGGTCCTTCTAATGAAAAACTGTTTTTT. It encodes CASSEYTGPSNEKLFF.

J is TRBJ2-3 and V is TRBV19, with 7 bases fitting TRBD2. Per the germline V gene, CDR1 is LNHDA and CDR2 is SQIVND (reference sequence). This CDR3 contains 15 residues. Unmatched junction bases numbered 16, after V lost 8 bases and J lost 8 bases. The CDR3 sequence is CASYDGGGPSGTQYF. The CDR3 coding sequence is TGTGCCAGTTACGACGGGGGAGGGCCTTCAGGTACGCAGTATTTT.

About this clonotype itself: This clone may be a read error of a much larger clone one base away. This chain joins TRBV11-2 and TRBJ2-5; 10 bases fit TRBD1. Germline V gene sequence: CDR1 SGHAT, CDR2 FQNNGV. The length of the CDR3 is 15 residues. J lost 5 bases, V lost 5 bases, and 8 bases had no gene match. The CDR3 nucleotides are TGTGCCAGCAGCCAAGACAGGGGGCCAGGGGAGACCCAGTACTTC. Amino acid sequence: CASSQDRGPGETQYF.

This CDR3 is CSANPTSGRAYNEKLFF. CDR3 bases: TGCAGTGCTAACCCGACTAGCGGGAGGGCCTACAATGAAAAACTGTTTTTT. This chain connects TRBV20-1 to TRBJ1-4; D unclear. CDR1 and CDR2 (germline): DFQATT, SNEGSKA (reference sequence). V was shortened by 4 bases and J by 5 bases, with 23 bases between the two germline ends. This CDR3 has 17 residues.

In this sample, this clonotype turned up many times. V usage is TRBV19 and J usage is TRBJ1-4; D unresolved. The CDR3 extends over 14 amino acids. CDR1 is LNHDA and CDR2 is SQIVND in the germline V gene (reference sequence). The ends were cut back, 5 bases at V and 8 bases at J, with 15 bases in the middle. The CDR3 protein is CASSPQREDEKLFF. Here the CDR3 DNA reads TGTGCCAGTAGTCCGCAAAGGGAGGACGAAAAACTGTTTTTT.

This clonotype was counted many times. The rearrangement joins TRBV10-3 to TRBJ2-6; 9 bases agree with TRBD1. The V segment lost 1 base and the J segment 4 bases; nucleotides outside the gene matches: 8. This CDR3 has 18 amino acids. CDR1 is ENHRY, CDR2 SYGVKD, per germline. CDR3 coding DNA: TGTGCCATCAGTGAGTTTGGGGACAGGGTGGGAGGGGCCAACGTCCTGACTTTC. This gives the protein CAISEFGDRVGGANVLTF.

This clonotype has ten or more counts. The CDR3 spells CASSEGTSGGPYEQYF. In nucleotides, the CDR3 is TGTGCCAGCAGCGAGGGGACTAGCGGGGGCCCCTACGAGCAGTACTTC. The chain has TRBV11-2 and TRBJ2-7, with TRBD2 identical over 14 bases. V was clipped by 5 bases and J by 2 bases; unmatched bases: 5. The germline V gene has CDR1 SGHAT and CDR2 FQNNGV. The CDR3 runs to 16 residues.